The 5 T cell receptor beta chains in this list originate from one sample, sequenced in a study of CD8+ T cells in alopecia areata. Regarding treatment: oral pan-JAK inhibitor, 5-10 mg twice daily. Once RNA had been extracted, it was reverse transcribed into cDNA to act as the sequencing template. The data were produced by immunoSEQ multiplex PCR, yet TCRdb's version contains in-frame clones alone and is incomplete. Among a few hundred thousand clones, more than 60% were seen once, and the ten largest hold 1% to 1.5%. The source material was CD4+ T cells sorted from blood, sampled around week 44, from a patient treated with tofacitinib. These receptors were collected from a human donor with alopecia areata.

The V and J genes are TRBV19 and TRBJ2-2; either TRBD1 or TRBD2 may supply D (5 bases each). Looked up from germline, CDR1 is LNHDA and CDR2 is SQIVND (reference sequence). The ends were cut back, 9 bases at V and 2 bases at J, with 13 bases in the middle. The CDR3 consists of 14 residues. The CDR3 sequence: CASGRDDNTGELFF. As DNA, the CDR3 is TGTGCCAGCGGCCGGGACGACAACACCGGGGAGCTGTTTTTT.

V is TRBV5-6 and J is TRBJ2-6, with D perhaps TRBD1 (6 bases). The CDR3 consists of 18 residues. V was pared by 7 bases and J by 2 bases, with 22 bases between. CDR1 and CDR2 from the germline V gene are SGHDT and YYEEEE. The CDR3 loop reads CASETPTGRSAGANVLTF. DNA for the CDR3: TGTGCCAGCGAAACCCCGACAGGTCGTTCGGCTGGGGCCAACGTCCTGACTTTC.

This chain uses TRBV7-2 with TRBJ1-2, with no clear D. V shed 1 base and J shed 4 bases, with 10 bases lying between them. CDR3 length: 14 amino acids. The germline V gene has CDR1 SGHTA and CDR2 FQGNSA. The CDR3 protein is CASSLGWETYGYTF. The CDR3 DNA is TGTGCCAGCAGCTTAGGTTGGGAGACCTATGGCTACACCTTC.

The V and J genes are TRBV7-3 and TRBJ2-3; 9 bases align to TRBD2. This CDR3 region has 14 residues. Germline V gene lookup returns CDR1 SGHTA and CDR2 FQGTGA. After removal of 5 bases from V and 3 bases from J, the junction contained 3 bases not matched to a gene. The CDR3 DNA reads as TGTGCCAGCAGCCAAGGACTAGCGACAGATACGCAGTATTTT. It encodes CASSQGLATDTQYF. Drawing the rest from reference TRBV7-3 and TRBJ2-3, the complete variable domain is GAGVSQTPSNKVTEKGKYVELRCDPISGHTALYWYRQSLGQGPEFLIYFQGTGAADDSGLPNDRFFAVRPEGSVSTLKIQRTERGDSAVYLCASSQGLATDTQYFGPGTRLTVL.

The chain employs TRBV19 and TRBJ2-3; D assignment may be TRBD1 or TRBD2 (5 bases each). In germline, CDR1 is LNHDA, CDR2 SQIVND (reference sequence). The CDR3 runs 15 residues. V lost 2 bases and J lost 0, with 9 bases in between. The CDR3 loop reads CASSITGPSTDTQYF. CDR3 in DNA: TGTGCCAGTAGTATAACGGGACCTAGCACAGATACGCAGTATTTT.